One sample yielded the 2 T cell receptor beta chains listed below, sequenced in a study of graft-versus-host responses after intestinal transplantation. Method: immunoSEQ multiplex PCR; TCRdb's copy keeps in-frame clones and lacks some. The table lists around 92,000 clones, about 82% of them singletons. The specimen comprised PBMCs, sampled 255 days after intestinal transplant. The receptors shown here come from a human patient who received an intestinal transplant, so some T cells may come from the graft donor.

The chain is built from TRBV5-1 and TRBJ2-7, with D maybe TRBD2 (5 bases). Germline values: CDR1 SGHRS, CDR2 YFSETQ. The CDR3 is 15 amino acids. Trimming cost V 1 base and J 5 bases, with 16 bases left between them. CDR3 residues: CASSLKPSGLHEQYF. As DNA, the CDR3 is TGCGCCAGCAGCTTGAAGCCCAGCGGACTCCACGAGCAGTACTTC.

The chain couples TRBV28 to TRBJ1-1; D remains ambiguous. The CDR3 is 14 amino acids. V was pared by 3 bases and J by 4 bases, with 12 bases between. Germline CDR1 and CDR2: MDHEN and SYDVKM. CDR3 residues: CASSFRYGVTEAFF. CDR3 in DNA: TGTGCCAGCAGTTTCCGGTATGGGGTCACTGAAGCTTTCTTT.